This passage covers 31 T cell receptor beta chains from one sample sequenced in a study of T cell responses to AZD1222 COVID-19 vaccine. Libraries were prepared by immunoSEQ multiplex PCR; TCRdb keeps only in-frame clonotypes and omits some of them. The sample records more than 85,000 clones, approximately 90% being singletons. Sample: peripheral blood, taken on day 0 of AZD1222 vaccination. The receptors were sampled from an adult in good health.

This clone occurred once. The gene calls are TRBV19 and TRBJ2-2, with 10 bases fitting TRBD1. Germline V gives CDR1 LNHDA, CDR2 SQIVND (reference sequence). V dropped 7 bases and J dropped 5; count of bases not matched to a gene: 4. The CDR3 has 14 residues. The CDR3 nucleotides are TGTGCCAGTAAAGGGACAGGGGATACCGGGGAGCTGTTTTTT. Its translation is CASKGTGDTGELFF. Full variable domain (rest looked up from reference TRBV19 and TRBJ2-2): DGGITQSPKYLFRKEGQNVTLSCEQNLNHDAMYWYRQDPGQGLRLIYYSQIVNDFQKGDIAEGYSVSREKKESFPLTVTSAQKNPTAFYLCASKGTGDTGELFFGEGSRLTVL.

The chain is built from TRBV5-5 and TRBJ1-5, with 10 nucleotides matching TRBD1. The CDR3 totals 16 residues. Germline V lookup: CDR1 SGHKS, CDR2 YYEKEE (reference sequence). J gave up 2 bases and V 4 bases, and 6 bases lay outside the gene matches. The CDR3 DNA sequence: TGTGCCAGCAGCGAGACAGGGGGCGGAGGCAATCAGCCCCAGCATTTT. Translated: CASSETGGGGNQPQHF.

The CDR3 spells CASSIDPRQGSYEQYF. DNA for the CDR3: TGTGCCAGTAGTATAGATCCGCGGCAGGGAAGTTACGAGCAGTACTTC. V gene TRBV19 combines with J gene TRBJ2-7, with D perhaps TRBD1 (5 bases). Trimming removed 0 bases at V and 4 bases at J, with 16 bases between. This CDR3 has 16 residues. CDR1 and CDR2 from the germline V gene are LNHDA and SQIVND (reference sequence).

The gene calls are TRBV12-3 or TRBV12-4 and TRBJ1-3; no definite D call. Trimming left V 6 bases short and J 4 bases short, with 10 bases between. The CDR3 totals 13 residues. As DNA, the CDR3 is TGTGCCAGCAGCCAAATCACAGGAAACACCATATATTTT. As protein: CASSQITGNTIYF.

This clone came up once. The chain recombines TRBV3-1 (or the pseudogene TRBV3-2) with TRBJ2-7, with 7 nucleotides matching TRBD1. Germline V gene data show CDR1 as LGHDT and CDR2 as YNNKEL (reference sequence). V lost 1 base, J lost 1 base, and 7 bases stayed unmatched. This CDR3 contains 16 residues. CDR3 nucleotides: TGTGCCAGCAGCCAAGCGAGGGGGCTAAGGTCCTACGAGCAGTACTTC. This encodes CASSQARGLRSYEQYF.

The V call is TRBV18, the J call TRBJ2-2; D is unclear. The CDR3 is 13 amino acids. Germline V gene sequence: CDR1 KGHSH, CDR2 LQKENI. Trimming pared 2 bases from V and 3 bases from J, leaving 4 bases between. DNA of the CDR3: TGTGCCAGCTCACCATACGACACCGGGGAGCTGTTTTTT. It codes for CASSPYDTGELFF.

This clone was observed once. The V gene is TRBV4-1, the J gene TRBJ1-2, with 7 bases identical to TRBD1. J lost 4 bases, V lost 0 bases, and 5 bases had no gene match. CDR3 length: 15 amino acids. Germline CDR1 is MGHRA and CDR2 is YSYEKL. CDR3 nucleotides: TGCGCCAGCAGCCAAGACGGGGCAGGGGGCTATGGCTACACCTTC. Translation: CASSQDGAGGYGYTF.

This chain joins TRBV28 and TRBJ2-7; 8 nucleotides match TRBD1. Germline V CDR1 and CDR2: MDHEN, SYDVKM. The V segment lost 6 bases and the J segment 3 bases; nucleotides outside the gene matches: 4. This CDR3 has 13 amino acids. CDR3 region: CASRTGVGYEQYF. The CDR3 region has the DNA TGTGCCAGCAGGACAGGGGTAGGCTACGAGCAGTACTTC.

The V and J genes are TRBV4-1 and TRBJ2-3, with a possible D match to TRBD2 (6 bases). This CDR3 is built from 16 residues. With 0 bases removed from V and 0 bases from J, the gap between germline ends came to 10 bases. Germline lookup yields CDR1 MGHRA and CDR2 YSYEKL. The CDR3 reads CASSQDGGASTDTQYF. The CDR3 region has the DNA TGCGCCAGCAGCCAAGATGGCGGGGCTAGCACAGATACGCAGTATTTT.

The J gene is TRBJ1-2, the V gene TRBV6-5; 9 bases match TRBD1. With V trimmed by 6 bases and J by 0 bases, 5 bases remained unmatched. The CDR3 contains 15 residues. Germline V CDR1 and CDR2: MNHEY, SVGAGI. Here the CDR3 reads CASRPDRGANYGYTF. CDR3 nucleotide sequence: TGTGCCAGCAGGCCGGACAGGGGAGCTAACTATGGCTACACCTTC.

V is TRBV5-1 and J is TRBJ1-4; 8 nucleotides align to TRBD1. V gave up 1 base and J gave up 7 bases; unmatched junction bases: 9. Germline V lookup: CDR1 SGHRS, CDR2 YFSETQ. The CDR3 is 16 residues long. In DNA, the CDR3 is TGCGCCAGCAGCTTGACGGACAGGGAAAGAGGTGAAAAACTGTTTTTT. It codes for CASSLTDRERGEKLFF.

The rearrangement links TRBV11-2 to TRBJ2-7; D might be TRBD1 or TRBD2, each matching 5 bases. Trimming pared 10 bases from V and 5 bases from J, leaving 15 bases between. The CDR3 is 12 residues long. In germline, CDR1 is SGHAT, CDR2 FQNNGV. The DNA of the CDR3 is TGTGCCACCCATCGGCAGGGAGACGAGCAGTACTTC. Amino acid sequence: CATHRQGDEQYF.

V and J are TRBV9 and TRBJ2-7; 8 nucleotides align to TRBD2. The CDR3 spans 16 residues. The trim removed 0 bases at V and 1 base at J, leaving 6 bases unmatched. Germline loops: CDR1 SGDLS, CDR2 YYNGEE. CDR3 protein: CASSVAYAGGSYEQYF. Written as DNA, the CDR3 is TGTGCCAGCAGCGTAGCTTACGCGGGGGGATCCTACGAGCAGTACTTC.

Written as DNA, the CDR3 is TGTGCCAGCAGCTTACGGGAGCGGGGGGGCCTCAATGAGCAGTTCTTC. The encoded protein is CASSLRERGGLNEQFF. The chain has TRBV11-3 and TRBJ2-1; 10 bases are shared with TRBD2. Trimming at V came to 2 bases and at J to 6 bases, leaving 7 bases not matched to a gene. The V gene's germline CDR1 is SGHNT and CDR2 YENEEA. The CDR3 totals 16 residues.

The chain employs TRBV15 and TRBJ1-1, with D perhaps TRBD1 (5 bases). Trimming took off 0 bases at V and 3 bases at J, with 11 bases between the two ends. The CDR3 totals 15 residues. CDR1 and CDR2 from the germline V gene are LNHNV and YYDKDF (reference sequence). CDR3 nucleotides: TGTGCCACCAGCAGAGATCCAGGGACGGACACTGAAGCTTTCTTT. This sequence encodes CATSRDPGTDTEAFF.

The V gene is TRBV28, the J gene TRBJ1-5, with 9 bases that match TRBD1. With 5 bases clipped from V and 4 bases from J, the junction kept 3 bases outside the gene matches. This CDR3 contains 14 residues. Germline V gene sequence: CDR1 MDHEN, CDR2 SYDVKM. CDR3 protein: CASSPGTGNQPQHF. CDR3 sequence (DNA): TGTGCCAGCAGTCCCGGGACAGGGAATCAGCCCCAGCATTTT.

This chain links TRBV3-1 (or the pseudogene TRBV3-2) with TRBJ1-4; a weak D match, TRBD1 (5 bases). The CDR3 spans 16 residues. The germline V gene has CDR1 LGHDT and CDR2 YNNKEL (reference sequence). The ends were cut back, 1 base at V and 3 bases at J, with 12 bases in the middle. DNA for the CDR3: TGTGCCAGCAGCCAAGGGAGGACACGATCTAATGAAAAACTGTTTTTT. It specifies CASSQGRTRSNEKLFF.

V usage is TRBV30 and J usage is TRBJ1-4; 8 positions agree with TRBD1. V was pared by 7 bases and J by 7 bases, with 8 bases of the junction left unmatched. Germline values: CDR1 GTSNPN, CDR2 SVGIG (reference sequence). The CDR3 has 13 residues. The CDR3 is CAYDGTGTEKLFF. The CDR3 DNA reads TGTGCCTATGACGGGACAGGTACTGAAAAACTGTTTTTT.

The chain joins TRBV6-5 to TRBJ1-5; TRBD1 aligns across 11 bases. The CDR3 loop spans 15 amino acids. Trimming removed 6 bases from V and 6 bases from J; junction bases left unmatched: 7. The V gene's germline CDR1 is MNHEY and CDR2 SVGAGI. CDR3 in DNA: TGTGCCAGCAGCCCCGGGACAGGGGGACGTCAGCCCCAGCATTTT. It translates to CASSPGTGGRQPQHF.

DNA for the CDR3: TGTGCCAGTAGTCGAGACAACAACTATGGCTACACCTTC. Translating gives CASSRDNNYGYTF. The V call is TRBV19, the J call TRBJ1-2; no reliable D call. The V end was cut by 5 bases, the J end by 2 bases, with 9 bases between. This CDR3 comprises 13 residues. Germline V gene data show CDR1 as LNHDA and CDR2 as SQIVND (reference sequence).

This chain uses TRBV24-1 with TRBJ1-5; the match to TRBD1 covers 7 bases. The length of the CDR3 is 13 residues. The germline V gene encodes CDR1 KGHDR and CDR2 SFDVKD. The V gene end was trimmed by 4 bases and the J gene end by 9 bases; junction bases not matched to a gene: 5. CDR3 residues: CATSEGGAVPQHF. In DNA, the CDR3 is TGTGCCACCAGTGAAGGGGGCGCGGTGCCCCAGCATTTT.

The J gene is TRBJ1-2, the V gene TRBV9; D not resolved. V was trimmed by 0 bases and J by 8 bases, leaving 14 bases between them. In germline, CDR1 is SGDLS, CDR2 YYNGEE. The CDR3 loop spans 14 amino acids. CDR3 amino acids: CASSVATKGYGYTF. The DNA for the CDR3 is TGTGCCAGCAGCGTAGCTACGAAGGGATACGGCTACACCTTC. Together with reference TRBV9 and TRBJ1-2, the CDR3 gives the full variable domain: DSGVTQTPKHLITATGQRVTLRCSPRSGDLSVYWYQQSLDQGLQFLIQYYNGEERAKGNILERFSAQQFPDLHSELNLSSLELGDSALYFCASSVATKGYGYTFGSGTRLTVV.

In this sample, this clone turned up once. V is TRBV7-5 and J is TRBJ1-1. TRBV7-5 is marked as a pseudogene. There are 14 residues in the CDR3. The CDR3 reads CARSLPGEGTEAFF. The DNA for the CDR3 is TGTGCCAGAAGCTTGCCAGGGGAGGGCACTGAAGCTTTCTTT.

The chain employs TRBV7-2 and TRBJ2-2; TRBD2 aligns across 11 bases. CDR3 length: 15 amino acids. Trimming took 1 base from V and 6 from J; bases not matched to a gene: 1. CDR1 is SGHTA, CDR2 FQGNSA, per germline. The CDR3 DNA reads as TGTGCCAGCAGCTTAGGACTAGCGGGGTCCGGGGAGCTGTTTTTT. Its protein is CASSLGLAGSGELFF.

V and J are TRBV30 and TRBJ1-3; D perhaps matches TRBD1 (5 bases). The CDR3 is 13 amino acids. V gave up 1 base and J gave up 4 bases, with 8 bases separating them. Germline lookup yields CDR1 GTSNPN and CDR2 SVGIG (reference sequence). The CDR3: CAWSGGAGNTIYF. The CDR3 coding sequence is TGTGCCTGGAGTGGGGGCGCGGGAAACACCATATATTTT.

The chain recombines TRBV9 with TRBJ1-1; 7 nucleotides agree with TRBD1. Trimming at V came to 2 bases and at J to 7 bases, leaving 8 bases not matched to a gene. The CDR3 contains 14 residues. CDR1 and CDR2 from the germline V gene are SGDLS and YYNGEE. DNA for the CDR3: TGTGCCAGCAGCGTCTCTTCAGGGGGTAATGAAGCTTTCTTT. It yields the protein CASSVSSGGNEAFF.

The V call is TRBV30, the J call TRBJ1-2; D remains unclear. Per the germline V gene, CDR1 is GTSNPN and CDR2 is SVGIG (reference sequence). Trimming removed 3 bases from V and 4 bases from J, with 9 bases in between. The CDR3 runs to 12 residues. The DNA of the CDR3 is TGTGCCTGGAGCCAGAGCGCCTATGGCTACACCTTC. It encodes CAWSQSAYGYTF.

V usage is TRBV28 and J usage is TRBJ1-1; D is undetermined. Per the germline V gene, CDR1 is MDHEN and CDR2 is SYDVKM. This CDR3 has 14 residues. The V gene lost 7 bases and the J gene lost 8 bases, with 20 bases spanning the gap. The CDR3 DNA is TGTGCCAGCACCTCGGGTGGGGTGGGGATGGAAGCTTTCTTT. This sequence encodes CASTSGGVGMEAFF.

This chain links TRBV7-9 with TRBJ1-3; possibly TRBD1 for D (6 bases). With 5 bases removed from V and 4 bases from J, the gap between germline ends came to 18 bases. Per the germline V gene, CDR1 is SEHNR and CDR2 is FQNEAQ (reference sequence). The CDR3 contains 16 residues. The CDR3 spells CASSAPGGPGGNTIYF. The CDR3, as DNA: TGTGCCAGCAGCGCCCCGGGGGGGCCTGGGGGAAACACCATATATTTT.

This sequence joins TRBV9 and TRBJ2-1; 7 bases fit TRBD2. There are 17 residues in the CDR3. The germline V gene has CDR1 SGDLS and CDR2 YYNGEE. V shed 0 bases and J 0 bases; nucleotides not matched to a gene: 6. Here the CDR3 DNA reads TGTGCCAGCAGCGTAGGATCCCCGGGGGGCTCCTACAATGAGCAGTTCTTC. Translated, it gives CASSVGSPGGSYNEQFF. Using reference TRBV9 and TRBJ2-1 for the parts outside the CDR3, the full variable domain is DSGVTQTPKHLITATGQRVTLRCSPRSGDLSVYWYQQSLDQGLQFLIQYYNGEERAKGNILERFSAQQFPDLHSELNLSSLELGDSALYFCASSVGSPGGSYNEQFFGPGTRLTVL.

The chain recombines TRBV18 with TRBJ2-2; no clear D. Looked up from germline, CDR1 is KGHSH and CDR2 is LQKENI. This CDR3 has 15 amino acids. V was cut by 3 bases and J by 0 bases, with 8 bases left in between. The CDR3 DNA is TGTGCCAGCTCACCCAGCAAATCGAACACCGGGGAGCTGTTTTTT. It specifies CASSPSKSNTGELFF.